These 20 T cell receptor beta chains originate from one sample sequenced in a study of early T cells in non-severe SARS-CoV-2 infection. MiXCR, run by TCRdb on the 5' RACE reads, gives a single entry per CDR3 protein. The data contain approximately 52,000 distinct CDR3 sequences, 8% to 10% of them singletons. Sequencing input: whole blood. The receptors shown here come from an adult who was a healthcare worker with PCR-confirmed SARS-CoV-2 infection or an uninfected control (not recorded which).

The chain joins TRBV6-5 to TRBJ2-2, with 7 bases aligning to TRBD1. The CDR3 is 16 residues long. Germline V gene sequence: CDR1 MNHEY, CDR2 SVGAGI. Trimming took 0 bases from V and 2 from J; bases not matched to a gene: 3. The CDR3 region is CASSYSWDSNTGELFF. The CDR3, as DNA: TGTGCCAGCAGTTACTCTTGGGACAGTAACACCGGGGAGCTGTTTTTT.

This clonotype was seen repeatedly, ten times or more. The CDR3 spells CASSPPTGVTEAFF. DNA of the CDR3: TGTGCCAGCTCACCACCTACAGGGGTCACTGAAGCTTTCTTT. The V and J genes are TRBV18 and TRBJ1-1; 7 bases align to TRBD1. Looked up from germline, CDR1 is KGHSH and CDR2 is LQKENI. V shed 0 bases, J shed 4 bases, and the junction held 2 bases outside the gene matches. The CDR3 extends over 14 amino acids.

This rearrangement joins TRBV20-1 to TRBJ1-6, with no clear D. Germline V gene data show CDR1 as DFQATT and CDR2 as SNEGSKA (reference sequence). Between the trimmed V and J ends, which lost 1 base and 8 bases, there was a span of 18 bases. The CDR3 totals 16 residues. The CDR3 is CSARGTASGFDSPLHF. CDR3 DNA: TGCAGTGCTAGAGGAACGGCATCGGGCTTCGATTCACCCCTCCACTTT.

This clonotype was observed a few times. This chain links TRBV6-2 or TRBV6-3 with TRBJ2-2, with 7 bases lining up with TRBD1. V trimming: 0 bases; J trimming: 0 bases; junction bases outside the gene matches: 10. The CDR3 spans 19 residues. Germline CDR1 and CDR2: MNHEY and SVGEGT. The CDR3 spells CASSYSLFQGVANTGELFF. The CDR3 DNA is TGTGCCAGCAGTTACTCGTTATTCCAGGGGGTCGCGAACACCGGGGAGCTGTTTTTT.

The chain employs TRBV7-2 and TRBJ2-5; 7 nucleotides align to TRBD1. J gave up 2 bases and V 1 base, and 7 bases lay outside the gene matches. The germline V gene has CDR1 SGHTA and CDR2 FQGNSA. The CDR3 consists of 16 residues. CDR3 in amino acids: CASSLVWTGLQETQYF. CDR3 bases: TGTGCCAGCAGCTTAGTATGGACAGGTCTACAAGAGACCCAGTACTTC.

The chain is built from TRBV29-1 and TRBJ2-5; either TRBD1 or TRBD2 may fit D (6 bases each). The V end was cut by 6 bases, the J end by 1 base, with 15 bases between. The CDR3 sequence is 14 residues long. Per the germline V gene, CDR1 is SQVTM and CDR2 is ANQGSEA. CDR3 bases: TGCAGCGTGGACCCGCCGGGGGCCCAAGAGACCCAGTACTTC. It translates to CSVDPPGAQETQYF.

This clonotype occurred many times. The V gene is TRBV10-2, the J gene TRBJ2-7; no clear D gene. CDR1 is WSHSY, CDR2 SAAADI, per germline. V lost 2 bases and J lost 2, with 7 bases in between. CDR3 length: 13 amino acids. Here the CDR3 reads CASSEMGPYEQYF. CDR3 in DNA: TGCGCCAGCAGTGAGATGGGTCCCTACGAGCAGTACTTC.

This clonotype has at least ten counts. The J gene is TRBJ1-5, the V gene TRBV27; D remains unclear. The ends were cut back, 3 bases at V and 5 bases at J, with 5 bases in the middle. The CDR3 covers 12 residues. The germline V gene encodes CDR1 MNHEY and CDR2 SMNVEV (reference sequence). CDR3 protein: CASSFLDQPQHF. The CDR3 region has the DNA TGTGCCAGCAGTTTTTTGGATCAGCCCCAGCATTTT.

V usage is TRBV29-1 and J usage is TRBJ2-7; 9 bases map to TRBD1. V lost 3 bases and J lost 2; bases outside the gene matches: 5. The CDR3 loop spans 14 amino acids. Germline V gives CDR1 SQVTM, CDR2 ANQGSEA. CDR3 in amino acids: CSVEGDRATYEQYF. As DNA, the CDR3 is TGCAGCGTTGAGGGGGACAGGGCAACCTACGAGCAGTACTTC.

This clonotype has ten or more counts. The J gene is TRBJ2-2, the V gene TRBV4-1; 8 bases fit TRBD1. This CDR3 contains 15 residues. Germline values: CDR1 MGHRA, CDR2 YSYEKL. Unmatched junction bases numbered 6, after V lost 4 bases and J lost 5 bases. The CDR3 bases are TGCGCCAGCAGCCCGGACAGGGAATTTACCGGGGAGCTGTTTTTT. Translation gives CASSPDREFTGELFF.

A few counts support this clonotype. This sequence joins TRBV6-5 and TRBJ1-1; D is unresolved. This CDR3 region has 13 residues. Trimming shortened V by 4 bases and J by 0 bases, and 6 bases separated the two germline ends. Per the germline V gene, CDR1 is MNHEY and CDR2 is SVGAGI. The CDR3 coding sequence is TGTGCCAGCAGTTGGGAGGTGAACACTGAAGCTTTCTTT. Translated, it gives CASSWEVNTEAFF.

This clonotype has more than one count but fewer than ten. The V call is TRBV4-3, the J call TRBJ2-3; D perhaps matches TRBD1 (5 bases). V lost 4 bases and J lost 4, with 12 bases in between. The CDR3 contains 14 residues. CDR1 and CDR2 (germline): LGHNA, YSLEER. The CDR3 region is CASSLEQGSDTQYF. The CDR3 DNA is TGCGCCAGCAGCCTCGAGCAGGGCTCAGATACGCAGTATTTT.

The chain links TRBV4-1 to TRBJ1-1, with D unresolved. This CDR3 is built from 14 residues. CDR1 MGHRA and CDR2 YSYEKL come from the germline V gene. Trimming stripped 0 bases from V and 3 bases from J, with 8 bases between. The CDR3 spells CASSQDPRDTEAFF. In nucleotides, the CDR3 is TGCGCCAGCAGCCAAGACCCGCGGGACACTGAAGCTTTCTTT.

This rearrangement joins TRBV21-1 to TRBJ2-1; TRBD1, as called in the table, went unchecked against the DNA. TRBV21-1 is described as a pseudogene. The CDR3 has 11 amino acids. The DNA of the CDR3 is TGTGCGGAGGAGACGGGCGATGAGCAGTTCTTC. Translated, it gives CAEETGDEQFF.

The table lists this clonotype with a few counts. The CDR3 DNA follows: TGTGCCAGCAGCGCGGACAAGACCCAGTACTTC. Translated: CASSADKTQYF. The genes are TRBV7-2 and TRBJ2-5, with D maybe TRBD1 (5 bases). V was shortened by 5 bases and J by 6 bases, with 7 bases between the two germline ends. The CDR3 spans 11 residues. CDR1 and CDR2 from the germline V gene are SGHTA and FQGNSA.

This clonotype was counted a few times. V and J are TRBV10-3 and TRBJ2-1, with TRBD2 matching over 10 bases. Per the germline V gene, CDR1 is ENHRY and CDR2 is SYGVKD. There are 18 residues in the CDR3. The J segment lost 6 bases and the V segment lost 4 bases, leaving 15 bases of the junction unmatched. CDR3 DNA sequence: TGTGCCATCAGTGGAAGACTTAGCCTAGCGGGGGCTACCAATGAGCAGTTCTTC. Encoded protein: CAISGRLSLAGATNEQFF.

This clonotype was recorded many times. This chain uses TRBV7-2 with TRBJ2-7; 12 bases line up with TRBD2. Germline lookup yields CDR1 SGHTA and CDR2 FQGNSA. This CDR3 contains 16 residues. V lost 6 bases, J lost 5 bases, and 11 bases stayed unmatched. CDR3: CASSTLAGGSADEQYF. CDR3 coding DNA: TGTGCCAGCAGTACTCTAGCGGGAGGGTCCGCCGACGAGCAGTACTTC.

This clonotype has a handful of counts. One end of the junction fails to match germline, which may point to a read error. The chain employs TRBV28 and TRBJ1-3; TRBD1 might be the D (6 bases). The CDR3 loop spans 14 amino acids. Germline CDR1 reads MDHEN; CDR2 reads SYDVKM. CDR3 in amino acids: CVSDTGSSGNTIYF. DNA for the CDR3: TGTGTCAGCGACACAGGGAGCTCTGGAAACACCATATATTTT.

Ten or more counts support this clonotype. The chain couples TRBV6-6 to TRBJ1-1, with 8 bases that match TRBD1. The CDR3 runs 15 residues. CDR1 MNHNY and CDR2 SVGAGI come from the germline V gene (reference sequence). Unmatched junction bases numbered 14, after V lost 6 bases and J lost 8 bases. The CDR3 here is CASSEGPGGTLEAFF. In nucleotides, the CDR3 is TGTGCCAGCAGCGAGGGGCCAGGGGGCACTTTAGAAGCTTTCTTT.

The chain combines TRBV5-4 with TRBJ2-7, with D maybe TRBD1 (6 bases). Between the trimmed V and J ends, which lost 4 bases and 8 bases, there was a span of 13 bases. The CDR3 loop spans 12 amino acids. Germline CDR1 and CDR2: SGHNT and YYREEE (reference sequence). The CDR3 DNA reads as TGTGCCAGCAGCAGACCAGGGGATAAGCAGTACTTC. Protein product: CASSRPGDKQYF.